This T cell receptor (beta chain) is drawn from a study of blood T cell repertoires in COVID-19. All recovered Cohort 3 donors got two negative PCRs, got clearance, or saw symptom resolution. Regarding this clone: Other DNA sequences in this specimen translate into the identical CDR3.

The CDR3 is 13 amino acids. The V gene lost 0 bases and the J gene lost 6 bases, with 8 bases spanning the gap. Germline V gives CDR1 LGHNA, CDR2 YSLEER. Produced via immunoSEQ multiplex PCR; TCRdb's table is partial and in-frame only. The data hold roughly 400,000 clones, with around nine tenths observed a single time. V usage is TRBV4-3 and J usage is TRBJ1-1; no clear D gene. The sample consisted of PBMCs or T cells enriched from blood (not recorded which). This TCR was sampled from a woman aged 45-65 years who had recovered from COVID-19. The CDR3 protein is CASSQDSRAEAFF. In DNA, the CDR3 is TGCGCCAGCAGCCAAGATAGCCGGGCTGAAGCTTTCTTT.